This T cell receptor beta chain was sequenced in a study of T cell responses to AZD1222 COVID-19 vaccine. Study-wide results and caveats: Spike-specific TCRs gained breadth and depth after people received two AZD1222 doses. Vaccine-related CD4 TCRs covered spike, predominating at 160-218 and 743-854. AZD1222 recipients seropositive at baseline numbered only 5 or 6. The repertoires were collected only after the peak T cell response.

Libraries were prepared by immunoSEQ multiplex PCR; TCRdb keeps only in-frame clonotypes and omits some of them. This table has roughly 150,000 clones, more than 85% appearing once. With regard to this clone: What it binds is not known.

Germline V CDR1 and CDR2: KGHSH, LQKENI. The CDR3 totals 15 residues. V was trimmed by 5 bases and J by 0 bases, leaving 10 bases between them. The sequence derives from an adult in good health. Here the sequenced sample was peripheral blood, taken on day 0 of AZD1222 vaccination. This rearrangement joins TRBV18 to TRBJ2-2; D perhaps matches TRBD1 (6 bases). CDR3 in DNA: TGTGCCAGCTCATTACAGGGTTCGAACACCGGGGAGCTGTTTTTT. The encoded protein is CASSLQGSNTGELFF.